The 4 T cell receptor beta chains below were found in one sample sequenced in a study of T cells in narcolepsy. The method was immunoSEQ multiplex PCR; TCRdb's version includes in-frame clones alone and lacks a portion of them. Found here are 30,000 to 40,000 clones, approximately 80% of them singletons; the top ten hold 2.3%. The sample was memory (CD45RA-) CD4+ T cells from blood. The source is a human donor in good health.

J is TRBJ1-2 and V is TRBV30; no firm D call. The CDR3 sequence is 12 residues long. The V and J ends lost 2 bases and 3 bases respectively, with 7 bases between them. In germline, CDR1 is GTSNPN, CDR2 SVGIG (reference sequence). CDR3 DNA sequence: TGTGCCTGGAGTTGGGATGACTATGGCTACACCTTC. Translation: CAWSWDDYGYTF.

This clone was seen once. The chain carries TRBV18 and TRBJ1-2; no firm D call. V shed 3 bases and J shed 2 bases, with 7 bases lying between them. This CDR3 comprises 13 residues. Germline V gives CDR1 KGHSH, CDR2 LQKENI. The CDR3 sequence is CASSPEGNYGYTF. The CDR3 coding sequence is TGTGCCAGCTCACCGGAGGGAAACTATGGCTACACCTTC.

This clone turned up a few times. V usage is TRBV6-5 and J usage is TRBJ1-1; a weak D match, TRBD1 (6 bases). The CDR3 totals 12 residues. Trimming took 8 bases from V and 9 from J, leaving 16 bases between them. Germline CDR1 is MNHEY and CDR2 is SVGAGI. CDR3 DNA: TGTGCCAGCGTATTCGGTGGGACACAAGCTTTCTTT. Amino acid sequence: CASVFGGTQAFF.

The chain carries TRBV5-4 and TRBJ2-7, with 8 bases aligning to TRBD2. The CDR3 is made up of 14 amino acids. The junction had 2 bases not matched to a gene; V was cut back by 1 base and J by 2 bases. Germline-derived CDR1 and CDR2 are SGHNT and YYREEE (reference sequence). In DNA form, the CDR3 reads TGTGCCAGCAGCTTGATCGGGGGGGCCTACGAGCAGTACTTC. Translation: CASSLIGGAYEQYF.